What follows are 16 T cell receptor beta chains derived from one specimen sequenced in a study of blood T cells in healthy people across ages. A second roughly 7 to 11 cycle PCR used barcoded and J-beta primers. Each CDR3 protein is one row after TCRdb ran MiXCR on the 5' RACE reads. Among a few hundred thousand distinct CDR3 sequences listed, about 26% were seen once. Sequenced input: blood. The receptors were gathered from a woman between 70 and 85 years old in good health.

This clonotype was counted only a few times. The CDR3 here is CSVTSGGPNTEAFF. The CDR3 bases are TGCAGCGTTACGTCAGGGGGGCCGAACACTGAAGCTTTCTTT. The chain couples TRBV29-1 to TRBJ1-1; the match to TRBD1 covers 7 bases. CDR3 length: 14 amino acids. Trimming took 5 bases from V and 1 from J; bases not matched to a gene: 7. From germline, CDR1 is SQVTM and CDR2 ANQGSEA.

This rearrangement joins TRBV29-1 to TRBJ2-1, with 7 bases fitting TRBD2. Germline CDR1 and CDR2: SQVTM and ANQGSEA. Germline trimming cut 6 bases from V and 4 bases from J; bases unmatched to any gene: 9. The CDR3 loop spans 14 amino acids. This CDR3 is CSVLLHGGYNEQFF. For the CDR3, the DNA is TGCAGCGTACTACTCCACGGGGGGTACAATGAGCAGTTCTTC.

This clonotype turned up a few times. The J gene is TRBJ1-4, the V gene TRBV5-6; D is uncertain. Germline V gene sequence: CDR1 SGHDT, CDR2 YYEEEE. Trimming took 7 bases from V and 8 from J, leaving 15 bases between them. The CDR3 runs 13 residues. The CDR3 coding sequence is TGTGCCAGCCGAGGGTATCCGGACGAAAAACTGTTTTTT. Translation gives CASRGYPDEKLFF.

This chain connects TRBV29-1 to TRBJ2-5; D possibly corresponds to TRBD1 (5 bases). CDR3 size: 13 residues. Germline assignment: CDR1 SQVTM and CDR2 ANQGSEA. V was pared by 6 bases and J by 1 base, with 12 bases between. CDR3 sequence (DNA): TGCAGCGTGTGGGGCCCTAGCCAAGAGACCCAGTACTTC. Protein: CSVWGPSQETQYF.

To note about this clonotype: This may arise from a read error, as a much more abundant clone is one base away. The chain uses TRBV20-1 and TRBJ1-1; the D is unclear. The CDR3 totals 14 residues. In germline, CDR1 is DFQATT, CDR2 SNEGSKA (reference sequence). CDR3 in amino acids: CSATGLHPNTEASF. CDR3 nucleotides: TGCAGTGCTACAGGATTGCACCCGAACACTGAAGCTTCCTTT.

This chain connects TRBV7-2 to TRBJ2-7; 7 positions agree with TRBD1. V shed 4 bases and J 4 bases; nucleotides not matched to a gene: 4. The CDR3 length is 13 residues. The germline V gene has CDR1 SGHTA and CDR2 FQGNSA. This chain's CDR3 is CASSWTQGYEQYF. The CDR3, as DNA: TGTGCCAGCAGCTGGACACAGGGGTACGAGCAGTACTTC.

J is TRBJ2-5 and V is TRBV2, with TRBD1 matching over 12 bases. The V gene end was trimmed by 8 bases and the J gene end by 4 bases; junction bases not matched to a gene: 8. Germline-derived CDR1 and CDR2 are SNHLY and FYNNEI. The CDR3 runs to 15 residues. CDR3 coding DNA: TGTGCCAGCTCACCGGGACAGGGGGCTACAGAGACCCAGTACTTC. Translating gives CASSPGQGATETQYF.

The chain has TRBV10-3 and TRBJ2-2, with D tentatively TRBD1 (6 bases). Trimming removed 10 bases at V and 2 bases at J, with 11 bases between. Germline-derived CDR1 and CDR2 are ENHRY and SYGVKD. The CDR3 contains 13 residues. The CDR3 DNA sequence: TGTGCCACCGGGACACCAAACACCGGGGAGCTGTTTTTT. Translating gives CATGTPNTGELFF.

The rearrangement uses TRBV4-3 and TRBJ1-4; TRBD1 agrees at 7 bases. Trimming cost V 2 bases and J 2 bases; bases outside gene matches: 5. Germline V gives CDR1 LGHNA, CDR2 YSLEER. This CDR3 region has 16 residues. The CDR3 DNA sequence: TGCGCCAGCAGCCAAAATAGGGGACAGACTAATGAAAAACTGTTTTTT. This gives the protein CASSQNRGQTNEKLFF.

The chain carries TRBV9 and TRBJ1-6, with no clear D. Deletions cut 3 bases from V and 3 bases from J, with 7 bases between. Per the germline V gene, CDR1 is SGDLS and CDR2 is YYNGEE. The length of the CDR3 is 14 residues. Here the CDR3 reads CASSAGLYNSPLHF. In DNA, the CDR3 is TGTGCCAGCAGCGCGGGCCTCTATAATTCACCCCTCCACTTT.

This rearrangement joins TRBV28 to TRBJ2-4; weak D call: TRBD1 (5 bases). V was trimmed by 2 bases and J by 1 base, leaving 9 bases between them. The CDR3 extends over 15 amino acids. Germline values: CDR1 MDHEN, CDR2 SYDVKM. The CDR3 DNA is TGTGCCAGCAGTTTAGGGGCGTCGGCCAAAAACATTCAGTACTTC. Protein product: CASSLGASAKNIQYF.

This clonotype has just a few counts. V gene TRBV20-1 combines with J gene TRBJ1-5; 7 nucleotides line up with TRBD1. V lost 4 bases to trimming and J lost 3 bases; unmatched junction nucleotides: 6. Germline CDR1 and CDR2: DFQATT and SNEGSKA (reference sequence). This CDR3 has 14 amino acids. CDR3 bases: TGCAGTGCTATTGACAGGGCGAACAATCAGCCCCAGCATTTT. Amino acid sequence: CSAIDRANNQPQHF.

This clonotype was counted only a few times. The V and J genes are TRBV7-2 and TRBJ2-3; D is unresolved. CDR3 size: 13 residues. Trimming cost V 8 bases and J 2 bases, with 11 bases left between them. The germline gives CDR1 SGHTA, CDR2 FQGNSA. The chain's CDR3 is CASLPSSTDTQYF. The DNA for the CDR3 is TGTGCCAGCCTCCCGTCTTCCACAGATACGCAGTATTTT.

The chain links TRBV7-8 to TRBJ1-1; the D is unclear. Germline V gene lookup returns CDR1 SGHVS and CDR2 FQNEAQ. The germline V and J ends were trimmed by 5 bases and 5 bases, with 6 bases remaining between them. The CDR3 totals 11 residues. The CDR3 reads CASSKLTEAFF. The CDR3, as DNA: TGTGCCAGCAGCAAACTTACTGAAGCTTTCTTT.

This clonotype has a handful of counts. This chain joins TRBV27 and TRBJ1-2; 8 positions match TRBD1. Germline-derived CDR1 and CDR2 are MNHEY and SMNVEV (reference sequence). There are 15 residues in the CDR3. After removal of 10 bases from V and 3 bases from J, the junction contained 13 bases not matched to a gene. For the CDR3, the DNA is TGTGCCACCAGAAGAGACAGGGGCTCTTACTATGGCTACACCTTC. It yields the protein CATRRDRGSYYGYTF.

This clonotype was seen only a few times. The rearrangement uses TRBV7-2 and TRBJ1-4, with D possibly matching TRBD1 (5 bases). This CDR3 contains 15 residues. CDR1 SGHTA and CDR2 FQGNSA come from the germline V gene. V gave up 4 bases and J gave up 8 bases, with 17 bases separating them. CDR3 bases: TGTGCCAGCAGCTCCTCTGGGCGGGGGGTCGAAAAACTGTTTTTT. Protein: CASSSSGRGVEKLFF.